This T cell receptor (beta chain) was found in a study of shared clonotypes between healthy human individuals. The study's findings and limits: Among donors, sharing of clonotypes was expected to be affected by sequencing depth. Relative to memory subsets, naive subsets generally showed larger estimated richness.

Researchers divided each subset's genomic DNA evenly across several immunoSEQ plates. The repertoire was sequenced with immunoSEQ multiplex PCR; TCRdb's copy has only in-frame clones and lacks some. This table holds fewer than 130,000 clones, about 72% found once. Study donors comprised healthy, HIV-negative adults devoid of recent acute infection or vaccination. Details on this clone: Antigen: not known.

V trimming: 3 bases; J trimming: 0 bases; junction bases outside the gene matches: 9. Germline V gives CDR1 SGHAT, CDR2 FQNNGV. CDR3 size: 18 residues. The sample consisted of memory CD8+ T cells sorted from blood. Described subset: CD45RO+ cells pooled with CCR7-negative TemRA cells. The sequence came from a woman under 40 in good health. The chain links TRBV11-2 to TRBJ2-1, with 9 positions matching TRBD2. Here the CDR3 reads CASSFGLAGTTSYNEQFF. In DNA, the CDR3 is TGTGCCAGCAGCTTTGGCCTAGCGGGAACCACCTCCTACAATGAGCAGTTCTTC.